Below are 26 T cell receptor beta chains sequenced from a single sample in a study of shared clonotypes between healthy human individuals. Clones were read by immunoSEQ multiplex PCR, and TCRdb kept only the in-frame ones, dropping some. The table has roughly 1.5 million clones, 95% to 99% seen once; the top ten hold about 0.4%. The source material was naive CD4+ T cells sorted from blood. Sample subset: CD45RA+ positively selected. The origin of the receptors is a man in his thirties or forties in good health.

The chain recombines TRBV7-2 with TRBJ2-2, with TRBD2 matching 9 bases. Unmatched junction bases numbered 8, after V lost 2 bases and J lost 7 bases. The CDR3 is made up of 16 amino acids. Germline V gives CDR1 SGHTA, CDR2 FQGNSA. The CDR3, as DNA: TGTGCCAGCAGCTTAACTGCGGGAGGGCCGGGCGGGGAGCTGTTTTTT. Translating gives CASSLTAGGPGGELFF.

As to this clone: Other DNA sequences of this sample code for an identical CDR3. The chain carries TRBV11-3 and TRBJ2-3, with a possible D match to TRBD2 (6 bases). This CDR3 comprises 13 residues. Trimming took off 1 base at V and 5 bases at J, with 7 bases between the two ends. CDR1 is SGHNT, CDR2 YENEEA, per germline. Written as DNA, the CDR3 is TGTGCCAGCAGCTTAGGGGGGGTAGATACGCAGTATTTT. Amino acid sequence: CASSLGGVDTQYF.

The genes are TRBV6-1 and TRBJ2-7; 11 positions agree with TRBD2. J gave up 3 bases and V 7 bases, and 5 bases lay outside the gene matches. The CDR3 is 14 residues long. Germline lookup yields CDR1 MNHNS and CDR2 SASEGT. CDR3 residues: CASNHLAGGYEQYF. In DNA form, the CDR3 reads TGTGCCAGCAATCATCTAGCGGGAGGCTACGAGCAGTACTTC.

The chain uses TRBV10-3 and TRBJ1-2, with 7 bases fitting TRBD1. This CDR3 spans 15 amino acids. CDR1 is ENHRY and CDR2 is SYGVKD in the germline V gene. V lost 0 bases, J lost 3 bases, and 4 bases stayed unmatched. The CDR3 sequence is CAISESITGDYGYTF. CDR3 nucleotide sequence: TGTGCCATCAGTGAGTCTATCACAGGGGACTATGGCTACACCTTC.

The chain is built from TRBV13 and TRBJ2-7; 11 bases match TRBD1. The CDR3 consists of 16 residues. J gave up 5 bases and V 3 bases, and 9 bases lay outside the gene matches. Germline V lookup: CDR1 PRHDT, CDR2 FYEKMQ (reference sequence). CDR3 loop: CASSFLRTGGLNEQYF. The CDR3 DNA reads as TGTGCCAGCAGCTTCCTTAGGACAGGGGGCTTGAACGAGCAGTACTTC.

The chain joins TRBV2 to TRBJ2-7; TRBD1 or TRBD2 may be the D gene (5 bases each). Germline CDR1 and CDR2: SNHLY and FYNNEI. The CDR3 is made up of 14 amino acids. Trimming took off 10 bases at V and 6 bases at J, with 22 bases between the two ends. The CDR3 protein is CATQGTGTGLEQYF. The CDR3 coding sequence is TGTGCCACCCAAGGGACGGGAACGGGCCTCGAGCAGTACTTC.

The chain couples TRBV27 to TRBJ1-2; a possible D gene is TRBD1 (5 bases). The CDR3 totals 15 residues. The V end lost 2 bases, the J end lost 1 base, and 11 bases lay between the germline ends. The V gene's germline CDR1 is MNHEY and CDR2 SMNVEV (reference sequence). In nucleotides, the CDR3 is TGTGCCAGCAGTTTAAGGGGAGTGGTTAACTATGGCTACACCTTC. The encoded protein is CASSLRGVVNYGYTF.

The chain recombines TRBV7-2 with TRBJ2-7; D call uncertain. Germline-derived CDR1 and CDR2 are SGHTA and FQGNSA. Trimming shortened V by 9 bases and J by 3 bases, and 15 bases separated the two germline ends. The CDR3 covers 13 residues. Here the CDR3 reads CASTVSPYYEQYF. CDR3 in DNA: TGTGCCAGTACAGTATCTCCCTACTACGAGCAGTACTTC.

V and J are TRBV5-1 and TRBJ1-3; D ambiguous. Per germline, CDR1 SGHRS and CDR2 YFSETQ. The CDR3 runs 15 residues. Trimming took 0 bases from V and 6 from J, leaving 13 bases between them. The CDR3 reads CASSLGQPALNTIYF. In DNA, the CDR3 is TGCGCCAGCAGCTTGGGGCAGCCGGCCTTAAACACCATATATTTT.

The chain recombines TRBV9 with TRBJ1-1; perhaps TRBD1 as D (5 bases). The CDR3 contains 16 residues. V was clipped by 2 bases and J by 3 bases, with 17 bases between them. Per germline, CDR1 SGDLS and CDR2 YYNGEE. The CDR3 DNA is TGTGCCAGCAGCGTCTCAGGGATGGTTAGGGACACTGAAGCTTTCTTT. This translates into CASSVSGMVRDTEAFF.

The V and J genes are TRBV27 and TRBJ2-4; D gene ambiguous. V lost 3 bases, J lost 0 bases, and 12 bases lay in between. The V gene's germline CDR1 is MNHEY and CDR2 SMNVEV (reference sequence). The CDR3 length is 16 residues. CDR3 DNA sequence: TGTGCCAGCAGTTTTATCCCGTCACTAGCCAAAAACATTCAGTACTTC. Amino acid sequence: CASSFIPSLAKNIQYF.

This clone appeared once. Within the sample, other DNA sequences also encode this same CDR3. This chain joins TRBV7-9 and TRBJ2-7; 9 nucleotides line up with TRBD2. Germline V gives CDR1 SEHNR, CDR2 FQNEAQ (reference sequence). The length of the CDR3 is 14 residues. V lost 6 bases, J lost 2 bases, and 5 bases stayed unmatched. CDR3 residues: CASSLVAGAYEQYF. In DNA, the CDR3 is TGTGCCAGCAGTTTGGTAGCGGGAGCCTACGAGCAGTACTTC.

CDR3 in amino acids: CASSIVGQITDTQYF. In nucleotides, the CDR3 is TGTGCCAGTAGTATAGTCGGGCAGATCACAGATACGCAGTATTTT. The V call is TRBV19, the J call TRBJ2-3; D is unclear. The CDR3 runs to 15 residues. Deletions cut 1 base from V and 2 bases from J, with 10 bases between. Per germline, CDR1 LNHDA and CDR2 SQIVND (reference sequence).

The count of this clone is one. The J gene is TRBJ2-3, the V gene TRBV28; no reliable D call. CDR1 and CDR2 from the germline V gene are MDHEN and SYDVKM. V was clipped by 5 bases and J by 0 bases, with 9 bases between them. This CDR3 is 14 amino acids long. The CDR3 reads CASSGTESTDTQYF. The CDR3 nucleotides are TGTGCCAGCAGTGGTACAGAGAGCACAGATACGCAGTATTTT.

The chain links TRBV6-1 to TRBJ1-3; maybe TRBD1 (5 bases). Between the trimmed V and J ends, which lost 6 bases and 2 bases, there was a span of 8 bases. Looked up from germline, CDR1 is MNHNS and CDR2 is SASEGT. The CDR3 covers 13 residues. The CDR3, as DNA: TGTGCCAGCAGGACAGATGCTGGAAACACCATATATTTT. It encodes CASRTDAGNTIYF.

This CDR3 is CASSPPGGRGTYGYTF. The CDR3 DNA reads as TGTGCCAGCTCACCGCCGGGGGGCAGGGGGACCTATGGCTACACCTTC. The chain employs TRBV18 and TRBJ1-2; TRBD1 agrees at 7 bases. Looked up from germline, CDR1 is KGHSH and CDR2 is LQKENI. The CDR3 is 16 residues long. V gave up 3 bases and J gave up 4 bases; unmatched junction bases: 11.

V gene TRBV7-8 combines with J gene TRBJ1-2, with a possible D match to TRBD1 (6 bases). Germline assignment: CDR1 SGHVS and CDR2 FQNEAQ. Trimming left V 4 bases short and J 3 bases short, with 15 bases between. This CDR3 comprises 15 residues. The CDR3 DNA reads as TGTGCCAGCAGCTCTAGGGAGGGGGTGGACTATGGCTACACCTTC. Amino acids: CASSSREGVDYGYTF. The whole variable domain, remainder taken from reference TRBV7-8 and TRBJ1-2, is GAGVSQSPRYKVAKRGQDVALRCDPISGHVSLFWYQQALGQGPEFLTYFQNEAQLDKSGLPSDRFFAERPEGSVSTLKIQRTQQEDSAVYLCASSSREGVDYGYTFGSGTRLTVV.

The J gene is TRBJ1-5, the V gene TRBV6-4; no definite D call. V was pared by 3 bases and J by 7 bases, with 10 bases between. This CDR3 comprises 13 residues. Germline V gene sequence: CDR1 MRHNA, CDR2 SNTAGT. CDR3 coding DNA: TGTGCCAGCAGTGAGGAGGGAGGGCAGCCCCAGCATTTT. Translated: CASSEEGGQPQHF.

The CDR3 bases are TGTGCCAGCAGCTTACCAGCGGGAGAAGCCGGGGAGCTGTTTTTT. Residues: CASSLPAGEAGELFF. V usage is TRBV7-9 and J usage is TRBJ2-2, with TRBD2 identical over 8 bases. Unmatched junction bases numbered 5, after V lost 2 bases and J lost 6 bases. Germline V CDR1 and CDR2: SEHNR, FQNEAQ (reference sequence). The CDR3 spans 15 residues.

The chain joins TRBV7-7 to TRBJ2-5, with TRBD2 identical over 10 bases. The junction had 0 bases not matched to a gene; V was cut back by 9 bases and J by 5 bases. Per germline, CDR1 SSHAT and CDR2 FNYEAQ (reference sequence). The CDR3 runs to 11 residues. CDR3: CARAGGETQYF. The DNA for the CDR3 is TGTGCCAGAGCGGGAGGGGAGACCCAGTACTTC.

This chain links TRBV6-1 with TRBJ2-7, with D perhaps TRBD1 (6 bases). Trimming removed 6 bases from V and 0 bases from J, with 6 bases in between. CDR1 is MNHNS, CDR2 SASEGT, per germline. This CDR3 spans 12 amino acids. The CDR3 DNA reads TGTGCCAGCAGGGACAGCTCCTACGAGCAGTACTTC. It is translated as CASRDSSYEQYF.

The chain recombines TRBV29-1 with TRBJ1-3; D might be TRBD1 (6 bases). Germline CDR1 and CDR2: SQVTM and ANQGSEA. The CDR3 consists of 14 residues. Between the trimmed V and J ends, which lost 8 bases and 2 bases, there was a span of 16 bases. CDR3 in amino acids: CSFRGRGTGNTIYF. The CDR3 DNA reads TGCAGCTTTAGGGGGAGGGGAACTGGAAACACCATATATTTT.

The CDR3 coding sequence is TGTGCCATCAGTGGGAGGGACAGGGGCTTCAGCTCCTACGAGCAGTACTTC. It yields the protein CAISGRDRGFSSYEQYF. V and J are TRBV10-3 and TRBJ2-7; 10 nucleotides align to TRBD1. The CDR3 has 17 amino acids. Germline assignment: CDR1 ENHRY and CDR2 SYGVKD. J was trimmed by 0 bases and V by 4 bases; bases with no gene match: 9.

CDR3 in DNA: TGTGCCAGCAGTTCCGGACCGCTTGCCGAGCAGTTCTTC. This gives the protein CASSSGPLAEQFF. The chain couples TRBV11-2 to TRBJ2-1; the D is unclear. Germline CDR1 reads SGHAT; CDR2 reads FQNNGV. The CDR3 is made up of 13 amino acids. The V end lost 6 bases, the J end lost 10 bases, and 16 bases lay between the germline ends. The full variable domain, rest sourced from reference TRBV11-2 and TRBJ2-1, is EAGVAQSPRYKIIEKRQSVAFWCNPISGHATLYWYQQILGQGPKLLIQFQNNGVVDDSQLPKDRFSAERLKGVDSTLKIQPAKLEDSAVYLCASSSGPLAEQFFGPGTRLTVL.

The CDR3 loop reads CASSLSGQAVVRELFF. Written as DNA, the CDR3 is TGTGCCAGCAGTTTGTCCGGGCAGGCCGTCGTAAGGGAGCTGTTTTTT. The chain employs TRBV28 and TRBJ2-2; D gene unclear. This CDR3 is built from 16 residues. Trimming removed 3 bases from V and 9 bases from J, with 20 bases in between. Germline loops: CDR1 MDHEN, CDR2 SYDVKM.

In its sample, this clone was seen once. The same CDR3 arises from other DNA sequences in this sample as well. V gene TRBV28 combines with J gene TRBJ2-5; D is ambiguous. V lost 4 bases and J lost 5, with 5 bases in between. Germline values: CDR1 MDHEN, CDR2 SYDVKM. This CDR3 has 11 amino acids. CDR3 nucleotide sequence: TGTGCCAGCAGTTCAGTGGAGACCCAGTACTTC. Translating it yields CASSSVETQYF. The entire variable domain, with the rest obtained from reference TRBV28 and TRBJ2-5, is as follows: DVKVTQSSRYLVKRTGEKVFLECVQDMDHENMFWYRQDPGLGLRLIYFSYDVKMKEKGDIPEGYSVSREKKERFSLILESASTNQTSMYLCASSSVETQYFGPGTRLLVL.